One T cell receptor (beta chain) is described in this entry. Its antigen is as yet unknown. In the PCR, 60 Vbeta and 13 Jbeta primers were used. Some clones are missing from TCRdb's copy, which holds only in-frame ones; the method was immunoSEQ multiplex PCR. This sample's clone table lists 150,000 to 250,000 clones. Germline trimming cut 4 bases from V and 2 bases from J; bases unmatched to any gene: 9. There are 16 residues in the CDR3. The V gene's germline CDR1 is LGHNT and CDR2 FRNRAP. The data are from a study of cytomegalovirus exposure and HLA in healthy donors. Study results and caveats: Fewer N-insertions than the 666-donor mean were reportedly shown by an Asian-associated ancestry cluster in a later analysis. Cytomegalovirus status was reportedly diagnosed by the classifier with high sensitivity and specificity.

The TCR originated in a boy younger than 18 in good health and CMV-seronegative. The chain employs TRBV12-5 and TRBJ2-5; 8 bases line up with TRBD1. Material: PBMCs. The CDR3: CASGSGQGGDQETQYF. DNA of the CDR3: TGTGCTAGTGGTTCCGGACAGGGTGGGGATCAAGAGACCCAGTACTTC.